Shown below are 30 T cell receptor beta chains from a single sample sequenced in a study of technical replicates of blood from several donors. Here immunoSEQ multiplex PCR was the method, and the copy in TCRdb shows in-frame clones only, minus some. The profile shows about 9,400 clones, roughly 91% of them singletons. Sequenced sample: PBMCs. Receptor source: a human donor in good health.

CDR3 in amino acids: CATSRDIRRSGANVLTF. The CDR3 DNA reads as TGTGCCACCAGCAGAGACATCAGGCGCTCTGGGGCCAACGTCCTGACTTTC. V gene TRBV15 combines with J gene TRBJ2-6, with no clear D. The CDR3 consists of 17 residues. The germline CDR1 and CDR2 sequences are LNHNV and YYDKDF (reference sequence). Trimming cost V 0 bases and J 0 bases, with 9 bases left between them.

The CDR3: CASSFRSAGAKPYKQYF. The CDR3 nucleotides read TGCGCCAGCAGCTTCCGGTCAGCGGGAGCGAAACCGTACAAGCAGTACTTC. The chain links TRBV5-1 to TRBJ2-7; TRBD2 matches at 8 bases. From germline, CDR1 is SGHRS and CDR2 YFSETQ. The CDR3 covers 17 residues. Trimming took 2 bases from V and 8 from J; bases not matched to a gene: 18.

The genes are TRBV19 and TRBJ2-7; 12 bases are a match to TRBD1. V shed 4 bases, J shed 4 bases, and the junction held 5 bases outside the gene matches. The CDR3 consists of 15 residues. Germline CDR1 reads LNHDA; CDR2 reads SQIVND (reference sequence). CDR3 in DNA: TGTGCCAGTAGTACCTGGGACAGGGGGCGGTACGAGCAGTACTTC. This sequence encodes CASSTWDRGRYEQYF.

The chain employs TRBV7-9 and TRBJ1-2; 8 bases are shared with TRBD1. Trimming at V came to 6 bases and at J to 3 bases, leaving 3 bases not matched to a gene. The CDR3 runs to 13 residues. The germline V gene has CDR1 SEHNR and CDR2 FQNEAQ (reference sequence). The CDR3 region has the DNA TGTGCCAGCAGTCCACAGGGGGACTATGGCTACACCTTC. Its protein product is CASSPQGDYGYTF.

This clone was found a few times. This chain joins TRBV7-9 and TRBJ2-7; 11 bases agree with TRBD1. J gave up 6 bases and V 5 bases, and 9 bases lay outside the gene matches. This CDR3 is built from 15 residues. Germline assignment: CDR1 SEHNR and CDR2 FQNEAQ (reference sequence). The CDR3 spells CASSLGGQGGFEQYF. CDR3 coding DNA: TGTGCCAGCAGCCTAGGGGGACAGGGGGGCTTCGAGCAGTACTTC.

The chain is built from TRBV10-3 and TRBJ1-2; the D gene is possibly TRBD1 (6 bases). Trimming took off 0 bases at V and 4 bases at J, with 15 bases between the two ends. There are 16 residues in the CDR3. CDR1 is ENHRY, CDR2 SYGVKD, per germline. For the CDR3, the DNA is TGTGCCATCAGTGAGTCGGAGAGAGGGGGACGCTATGGCTACACCTTC. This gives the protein CAISESERGGRYGYTF.

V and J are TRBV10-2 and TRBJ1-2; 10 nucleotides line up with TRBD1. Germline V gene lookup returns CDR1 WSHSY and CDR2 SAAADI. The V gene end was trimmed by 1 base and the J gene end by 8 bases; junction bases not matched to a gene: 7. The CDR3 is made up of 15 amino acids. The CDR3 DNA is TGCGCCAGCAGTGAGTTTACCGGGACAGGGGTAGGCTACACCTTC. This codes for CASSEFTGTGVGYTF.

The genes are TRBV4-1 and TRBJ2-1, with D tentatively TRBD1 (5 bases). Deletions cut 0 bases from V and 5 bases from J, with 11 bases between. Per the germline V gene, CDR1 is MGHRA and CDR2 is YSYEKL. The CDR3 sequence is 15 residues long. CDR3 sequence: CASSQEIRRDNEQFF. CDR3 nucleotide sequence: TGCGCCAGCAGCCAAGAAATCCGCAGGGACAATGAGCAGTTCTTC.

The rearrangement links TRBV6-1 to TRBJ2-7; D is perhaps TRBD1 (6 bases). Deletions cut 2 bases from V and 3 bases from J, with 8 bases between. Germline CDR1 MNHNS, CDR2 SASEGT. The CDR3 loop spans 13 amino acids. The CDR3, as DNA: TGTGCCAGCAGTGAACCAGGGGACTACGAGCAGTACTTC. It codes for CASSEPGDYEQYF.

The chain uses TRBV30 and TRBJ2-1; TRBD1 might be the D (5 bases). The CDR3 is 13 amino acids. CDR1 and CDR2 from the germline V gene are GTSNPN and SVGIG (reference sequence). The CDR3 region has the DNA TGTGCTGGGGCCCAGAGCTCCTACAATGAGCAGTTCTTC. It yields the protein CAGAQSSYNEQFF. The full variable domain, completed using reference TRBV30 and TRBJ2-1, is SQTIHQWPATLVQPVGSPLSLECTVEGTSNPNLYWYRQAAGRGLQLLFYSVGIGQISSEVPQNLSASRPQDRQFILSSKKLLLSDSGFYLCAGAQSSYNEQFFGPGTRLTVL.

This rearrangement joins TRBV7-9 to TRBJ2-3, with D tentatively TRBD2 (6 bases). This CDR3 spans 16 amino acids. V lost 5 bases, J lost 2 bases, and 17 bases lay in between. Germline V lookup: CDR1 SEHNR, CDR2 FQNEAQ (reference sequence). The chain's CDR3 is CASSPRDFFTTDTQYF. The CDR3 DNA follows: TGTGCCAGCAGCCCTAGGGACTTTTTTACCACAGATACGCAGTATTTT.

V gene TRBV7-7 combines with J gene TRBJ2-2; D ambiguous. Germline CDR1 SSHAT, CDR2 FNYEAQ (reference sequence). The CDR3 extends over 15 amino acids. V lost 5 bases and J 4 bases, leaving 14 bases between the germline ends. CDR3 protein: CASSPLGEGTGELFF. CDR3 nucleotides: TGTGCCAGCAGCCCTCTAGGCGAAGGCACCGGGGAGCTGTTTTTT.

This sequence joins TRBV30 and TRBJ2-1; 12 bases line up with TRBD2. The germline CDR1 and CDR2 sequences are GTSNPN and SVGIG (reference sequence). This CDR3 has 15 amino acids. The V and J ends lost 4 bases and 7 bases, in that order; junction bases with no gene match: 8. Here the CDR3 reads CAWTHGTSGWNEQFF. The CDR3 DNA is TGTGCCTGGACACATGGGACTAGCGGGTGGAATGAGCAGTTCTTC. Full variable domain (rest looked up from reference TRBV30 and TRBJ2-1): SQTIHQWPATLVQPVGSPLSLECTVEGTSNPNLYWYRQAAGRGLQLLFYSVGIGQISSEVPQNLSASRPQDRQFILSSKKLLLSDSGFYLCAWTHGTSGWNEQFFGPGTRLTVL.

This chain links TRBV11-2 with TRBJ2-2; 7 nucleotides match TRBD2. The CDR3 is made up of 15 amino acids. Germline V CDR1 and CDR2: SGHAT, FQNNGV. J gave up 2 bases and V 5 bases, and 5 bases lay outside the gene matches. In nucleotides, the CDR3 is TGTGCCAGCAGCCCTAGCGGAGCTAACACCGGGGAGCTGTTTTTT. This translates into CASSPSGANTGELFF. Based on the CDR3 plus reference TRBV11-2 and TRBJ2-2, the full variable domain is EAGVAQSPRYKIIEKRQSVAFWCNPISGHATLYWYQQILGQGPKLLIQFQNNGVVDDSQLPKDRFSAERLKGVDSTLKIQPAKLEDSAVYLCASSPSGANTGELFFGEGSRLTVL.

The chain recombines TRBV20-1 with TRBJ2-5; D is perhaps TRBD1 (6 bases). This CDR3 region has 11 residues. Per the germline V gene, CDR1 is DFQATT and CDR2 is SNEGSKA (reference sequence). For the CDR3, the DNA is TGCAAAGGGGTGGACAGAGAGACCCAGTACTTC. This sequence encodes CKGVDRETQYF.

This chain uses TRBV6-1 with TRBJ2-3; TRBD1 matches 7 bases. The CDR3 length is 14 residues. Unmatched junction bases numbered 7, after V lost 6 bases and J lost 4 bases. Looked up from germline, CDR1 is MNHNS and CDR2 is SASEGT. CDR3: CASRKGARPDTQYF. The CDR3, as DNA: TGTGCCAGCAGGAAGGGGGCCCGCCCAGATACGCAGTATTTT.

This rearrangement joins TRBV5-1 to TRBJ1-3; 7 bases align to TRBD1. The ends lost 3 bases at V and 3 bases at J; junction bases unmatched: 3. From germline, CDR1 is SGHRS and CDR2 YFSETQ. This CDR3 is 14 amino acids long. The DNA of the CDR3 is TGCGCCAGCAGCTGGGACAGTTATGGAAACACCATATATTTT. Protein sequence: CASSWDSYGNTIYF. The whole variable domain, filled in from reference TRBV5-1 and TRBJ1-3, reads KAGVTQTPRYLIKTRGQQVTLSCSPISGHRSVSWYQQTPGQGLQFLFEYFSETQRNKGNFPGRFSGRQFSNSRSEMNVSTLELGDSALYLCASSWDSYGNTIYFGEGSWLTVV.

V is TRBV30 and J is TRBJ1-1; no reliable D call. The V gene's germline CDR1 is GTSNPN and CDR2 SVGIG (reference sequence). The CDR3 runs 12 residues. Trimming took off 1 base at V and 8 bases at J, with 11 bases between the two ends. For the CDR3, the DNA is TGTGCCTGGAGTGGAGGCGGGTTAGAAGCTTTCTTT. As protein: CAWSGGGLEAFF.

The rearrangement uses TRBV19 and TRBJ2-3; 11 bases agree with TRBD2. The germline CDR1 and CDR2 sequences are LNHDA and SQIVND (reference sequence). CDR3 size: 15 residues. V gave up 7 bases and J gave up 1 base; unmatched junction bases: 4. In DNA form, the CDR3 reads TGTGCCAGTACTCCGGGACTAGCGGGCACAGATACGCAGTATTTT. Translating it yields CASTPGLAGTDTQYF.

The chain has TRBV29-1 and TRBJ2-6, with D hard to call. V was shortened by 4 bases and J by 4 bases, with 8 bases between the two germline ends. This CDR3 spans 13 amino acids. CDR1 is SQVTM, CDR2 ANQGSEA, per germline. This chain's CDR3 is CSVANYGANVLTF. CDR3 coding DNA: TGCAGCGTTGCCAACTACGGGGCCAACGTCCTGACTTTC.

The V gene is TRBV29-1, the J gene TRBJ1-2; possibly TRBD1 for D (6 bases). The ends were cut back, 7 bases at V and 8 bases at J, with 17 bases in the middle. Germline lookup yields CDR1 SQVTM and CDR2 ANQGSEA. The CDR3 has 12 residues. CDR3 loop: CSAGAGVGGYTF. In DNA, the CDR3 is TGCAGCGCCGGGGCAGGGGTTGGGGGCTACACCTTC.

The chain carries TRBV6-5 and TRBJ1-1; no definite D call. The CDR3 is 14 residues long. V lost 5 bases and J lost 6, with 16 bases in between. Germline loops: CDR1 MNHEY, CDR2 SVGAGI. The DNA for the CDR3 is TGTGCCAGCAGTCCTCGATCCGGGAGCCCTGAAGCTTTCTTT. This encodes CASSPRSGSPEAFF.

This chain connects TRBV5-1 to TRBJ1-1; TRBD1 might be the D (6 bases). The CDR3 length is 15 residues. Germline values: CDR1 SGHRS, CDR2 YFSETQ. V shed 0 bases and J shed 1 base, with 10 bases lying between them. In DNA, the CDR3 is TGCGCCAGCAGCTTGGCGGGACATTCGAACACTGAAGCTTTCTTT. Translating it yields CASSLAGHSNTEAFF. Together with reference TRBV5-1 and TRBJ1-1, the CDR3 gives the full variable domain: KAGVTQTPRYLIKTRGQQVTLSCSPISGHRSVSWYQQTPGQGLQFLFEYFSETQRNKGNFPGRFSGRQFSNSRSEMNVSTLELGDSALYLCASSLAGHSNTEAFFGQGTRLTVV.

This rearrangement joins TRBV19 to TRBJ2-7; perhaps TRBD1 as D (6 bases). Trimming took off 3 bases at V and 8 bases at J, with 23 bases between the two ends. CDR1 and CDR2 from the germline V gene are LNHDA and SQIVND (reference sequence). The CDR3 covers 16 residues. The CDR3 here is CASSIEGLTGNIQQYF. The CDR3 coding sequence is TGTGCCAGTAGTATTGAGGGGCTTACAGGGAATATTCAGCAGTACTTC.

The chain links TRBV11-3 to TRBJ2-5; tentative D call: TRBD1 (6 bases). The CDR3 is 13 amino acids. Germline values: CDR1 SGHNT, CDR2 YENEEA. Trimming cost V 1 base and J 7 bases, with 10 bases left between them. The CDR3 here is CASSLVGRGTQYF. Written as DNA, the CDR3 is TGTGCCAGCAGCTTAGTTGGCAGGGGGACCCAGTACTTC.

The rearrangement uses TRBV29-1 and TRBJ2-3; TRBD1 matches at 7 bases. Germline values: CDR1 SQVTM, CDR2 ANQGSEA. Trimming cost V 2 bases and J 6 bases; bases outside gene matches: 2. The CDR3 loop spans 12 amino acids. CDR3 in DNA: TGCAGCGTTGAACTCAGGGGGGATACGCAGTATTTT. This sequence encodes CSVELRGDTQYF.

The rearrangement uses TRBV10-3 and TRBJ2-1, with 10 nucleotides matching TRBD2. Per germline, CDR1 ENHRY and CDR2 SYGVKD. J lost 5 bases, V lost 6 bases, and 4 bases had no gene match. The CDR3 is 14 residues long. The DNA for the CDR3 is TGTGCCATCAGACCGGGACTAGCGAACAATGAGCAGTTCTTC. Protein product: CAIRPGLANNEQFF.

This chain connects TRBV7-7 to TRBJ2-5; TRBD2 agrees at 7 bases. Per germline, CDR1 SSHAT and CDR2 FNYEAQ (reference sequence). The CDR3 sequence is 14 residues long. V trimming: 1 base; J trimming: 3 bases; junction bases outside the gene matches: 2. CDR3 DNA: TGTGCCAGCAGCTTAGGTCTAGCGGAAGAGACCCAGTACTTC. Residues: CASSLGLAEETQYF.

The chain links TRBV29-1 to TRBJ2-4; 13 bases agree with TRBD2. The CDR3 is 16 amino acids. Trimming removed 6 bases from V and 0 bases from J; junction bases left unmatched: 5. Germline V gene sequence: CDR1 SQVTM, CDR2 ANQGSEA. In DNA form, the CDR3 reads TGCAGCGTCGGACTAGCGGGAGCCCTAGCCAAAAACATTCAGTACTTC. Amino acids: CSVGLAGALAKNIQYF.

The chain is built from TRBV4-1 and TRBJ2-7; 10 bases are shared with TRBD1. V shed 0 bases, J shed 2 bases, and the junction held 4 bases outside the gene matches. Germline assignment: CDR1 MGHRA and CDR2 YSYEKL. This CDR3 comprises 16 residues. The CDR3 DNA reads TGCGCCAGCAGCCAAGACACCGGGACAGGGGCCTACGAGCAGTACTTC. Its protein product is CASSQDTGTGAYEQYF.